This TCR beta chain derives from a study of T-cell reconstitution after alpha-beta-depleted transplantation in children (dated by TCRdb to 2016 to 2018). Context from the whole study: The study quantitatively tracked T-cell immune reconstitution after TCRalphabeta/CD19-depleted allogeneic hematopoietic cell transplantation in children using TCR repertoire profiling. The paper's findings and limits, for the study overall: In some patients, the high TCRbeta diversity seen at day 60 was put down to recipient T cells and intrathymic progenitors that had survived conditioning. Over the following months the frequencies of hyperexpanded clones went down, and after one year T-cell counts and TCRbeta diversity were mostly credited to newly produced T cells. Apparently early alphabetaT-cell count recovery about two months after transplant reportedly relied on only several hundred rapidly expanded clones derived from non-depleted graft cells.

What the treatment or condition label conveys for this sample: allogeneic hematopoietic cell transplantation with graft depleted of TCRalphabeta T cells and CD19 B cells. TCRalphabeta/CD19-depleted allogeneic hematopoietic cell grafts were given to the transplant recipients, all of whom were children. The method behind the library was PCR. The run used an Illumina HiSeq 2500. Molecular barcoding was employed in the preparation of TCR libraries, with unique molecular identifiers being used to normalize TCRbeta repertoire quantification. The public reads were reanalyzed by TCRdb: fastp trimming at Q25, MiXCR alignment, in-frame beta chains only. One record per CDR3 amino acid sequence lists the most common genes and DNA. The table for this sample lists about 420,000 distinct CDR3 sequences; 15% to 20% of them were counted only once. Around 30% of the sample is taken by the ten largest. The sample holds a few counts of this clonotype. There is no known antigen for this receptor. No clone much larger than this one lies a single base away; base qualities are absent.

Inclusive of the bounding cysteine and phenylalanine, the CDR3 is 13 residues long. Only the CDR3 portion is preserved as DNA: 39 bases, with reading frame beginning at the first base. The trim is 4 bases for V and 9 bases for J, with a gap of 10 bases between the germline ends. The sample in question was PBMCs, mostly from graft donor cells, obtained 360 days after TCRalphabeta/CD19-depleted stem cell transplant. The sequence was obtained from a boy in the first two years of life who had a stem cell transplant for Wiskott-Aldrich syndrome, so the T cells may come from the graft donor. Recombination connected TRBV12-3 or TRBV12-4 to TRBJ1-6; the D gene assignment is ambiguous. The CDR3: CASSSGNGSPLHF. In nucleotides, the sequence is TGTGCCAGCAGTTCCGGGAACGGTTCACCCCTCCACTTT.